The 23 T cell receptor beta chains presented below share a single source sample, sequenced in a study of T cell clones after liver transplantation. Assay: immunoSEQ multiplex PCR; the TCRdb copy retains only in-frame clones and omits some. Seen here are roughly 120,000 clones, over 75% observed once, and the top ten hold 0.8% to 0.9%. Here the sequenced sample was CD4+ T cells from blood, taken 12 months after liver transplant. The receptors originated from a human patient who received a liver transplant. Some T cells may be transferred from the graft donor.

For the CDR3, the DNA is TGTGCCAGCAGAGCTAACCGGGACTATCGTGGAAATGAGCAGTTCTTC. It is translated as CASRANRDYRGNEQFF. This chain connects TRBV6-6 to TRBJ2-1; TRBD2 matches 7 bases. V was clipped by 6 bases and J by 7 bases; unmatched bases: 15. The CDR3 has 16 amino acids. In germline, CDR1 is MNHNY, CDR2 SVGAGI (reference sequence).

CDR3 in amino acids: CASSQVPPPSYNEQFF. CDR3 nucleotide sequence: TGTGCCAGCAGCCAAGTACCCCCACCTTCCTACAATGAGCAGTTCTTC. The chain recombines TRBV4-2 with TRBJ2-1; D is unclear. Germline values: CDR1 LGHNA, CDR2 YNFKEQ. V lost 1 base and J 1 base, leaving 11 bases between the germline ends. The CDR3 extends over 16 amino acids.

The chain carries TRBV1 and TRBJ1-5. TRBV1 is assigned pseudogene status. The CDR3 loop spans 10 amino acids. This CDR3 is CTSTIEPQHF. In nucleotides, the CDR3 is TGCACCAGCACGATTGAGCCCCAGCATTTT.

The chain combines TRBV11-3 with TRBJ2-7, with 7 bases that match TRBD1. CDR1 is SGHNT and CDR2 is YENEEA in the germline V gene. Unmatched junction bases numbered 6, after V lost 5 bases and J lost 2 bases. This CDR3 region has 14 residues. The CDR3 loop reads CASSLDRDAYEQYF. CDR3 bases: TGTGCCAGCAGCCTCGACAGGGACGCCTACGAGCAGTACTTC.

For this clone: Distinct nucleotide sequences in the sample also encode this CDR3. The rearrangement uses TRBV18 and TRBJ2-6, with 8 positions matching TRBD1. Unmatched junction bases numbered 4, after V lost 3 bases and J lost 0 bases. The CDR3 is 17 amino acids. Germline CDR1 is KGHSH and CDR2 is LQKENI. Here the CDR3 reads CASSPRTGNSGANVLTF. The CDR3 nucleotides read TGTGCCAGCTCACCTCGGACAGGGAACTCTGGGGCCAACGTCCTGACTTTC. Using reference TRBV18 and TRBJ2-6 for the parts outside the CDR3, the full variable domain is NAGVMQNPRHLVRRRGQEARLRCSPMKGHSHVYWYRQLPEEGLKFMVYLQKENIIDESGMPKERFSAEFPKEGPSILRIQQVVRGDSAAYFCASSPRTGNSGANVLTFGAGSRLTVL.

This rearrangement joins TRBV19 to TRBJ1-3; D is unresolved. V was cut by 9 bases and J by 0 bases, with 15 bases left in between. Germline-derived CDR1 and CDR2 are LNHDA and SQIVND (reference sequence). The CDR3 is 15 amino acids. The CDR3 DNA is TGTGCCAGCCGCGACGGCGAACCCTCTGGAAACACCATATATTTT. Translating gives CASRDGEPSGNTIYF.

This chain connects TRBV28 to TRBJ2-1; no clear D. CDR3 size: 12 residues. Trimming removed 3 bases at V and 5 bases at J, with 5 bases between. Germline V gene data show CDR1 as MDHEN and CDR2 as SYDVKM. The CDR3 DNA is TGTGCCAGCAGTTTCCCAAACAATGAGCAGTTCTTC. Translation gives CASSFPNNEQFF.

The J gene is TRBJ2-3, the V gene TRBV7-8, with TRBD1 matching 9 bases. Trimming took 5 bases from V and 4 from J; bases not matched to a gene: 10. The CDR3 consists of 16 residues. Germline lookup yields CDR1 SGHVS and CDR2 FQNEAQ. CDR3 sequence reads: CASSLGDRAYPDTQYF. CDR3 sequence (DNA): TGTGCCAGCAGCCTCGGGGACAGGGCCTACCCAGATACGCAGTATTTT.

V and J are TRBV7-8 and TRBJ1-1; a possible D gene is TRBD1 (6 bases). The ends were cut back, 5 bases at V and 1 base at J, with 14 bases in the middle. Looked up from germline, CDR1 is SGHVS and CDR2 is FQNEAQ. CDR3 length: 15 amino acids. CDR3 amino acids: CASSLGGGWNTEAFF. DNA of the CDR3: TGTGCCAGCAGCCTCGGCGGGGGCTGGAACACTGAAGCTTTCTTT.

The chain recombines TRBV23-1 with TRBJ1-2; 8 bases match TRBD1. TRBV23-1 is sorted into the ORF group, with uncertain function. CDR3 length: 15 amino acids. The V and J ends lost 3 bases and 4 bases, in that order; junction bases with no gene match: 7. The CDR3 sequence: CASSHADRARYGYTF. As DNA, the CDR3 is TGCGCCAGCAGTCACGCGGACAGGGCCCGCTATGGCTACACCTTC.

Here the CDR3 DNA reads TGTGCCCTCAGGGGGGGGCGTACATTATATGGCTACACCTTC. Its protein product is CALRGGRTLYGYTF. V gene TRBV30 combines with J gene TRBJ1-2, with 7 bases lining up with TRBD1. The CDR3 consists of 14 residues. Germline V lookup: CDR1 GTSNPN, CDR2 SVGIG (reference sequence). With V trimmed by 8 bases and J by 5 bases, 14 bases remained unmatched.

This clone was observed a single time. The chain has TRBV19 and TRBJ1-2; 8 nucleotides line up with TRBD1. V dropped 4 bases and J dropped 8; count of bases not matched to a gene: 12. Germline V gives CDR1 LNHDA, CDR2 SQIVND (reference sequence). CDR3 length equals 15 residues. In DNA form, the CDR3 reads TGTGCCAGTAGTACCCCCCCTCAGGGGGCGCGCGGCTACACCTTC. Its protein is CASSTPPQGARGYTF.

The chain carries TRBV27 and TRBJ2-5; D may correspond to TRBD1 or TRBD2 (5 bases each). V was shortened by 5 bases and J by 4 bases, with 8 bases between the two germline ends. From germline, CDR1 is MNHEY and CDR2 SMNVEV (reference sequence). The CDR3 spans 12 residues. In DNA, the CDR3 is TGTGCCAGCAGTCTGAGGGGAGAGACCCAGTACTTC. Its protein product is CASSLRGETQYF.

V and J are TRBV28 and TRBJ1-2; no clear D. Germline V CDR1 and CDR2: MDHEN, SYDVKM. There are 15 residues in the CDR3. The V end was cut by 5 bases, the J end by 8 bases, with 21 bases between. CDR3 coding DNA: TGTGCCAGCAGTACCCGCAGTACCCTGCTAGGCGGCTACACCTTC. Protein sequence: CASSTRSTLLGGYTF.

The chain employs TRBV5-1 and TRBJ2-2; perhaps TRBD2 as D (5 bases). Germline V lookup: CDR1 SGHRS, CDR2 YFSETQ. The length of the CDR3 is 13 residues. Trimming removed 2 bases from V and 5 bases from J, with 7 bases in between. The CDR3 sequence: CASSLRETGELFF. The CDR3 region has the DNA TGCGCCAGCAGCTTACGGGAAACCGGGGAGCTGTTTTTT.

The rearrangement links TRBV28 to TRBJ2-7; D perhaps matches TRBD1 (9 bases). In germline, CDR1 is MDHEN, CDR2 SYDVKM. This CDR3 has 15 amino acids. V was trimmed by 8 bases and J by 2 bases, leaving 19 bases between them. This chain's CDR3 is CASDSSGTGTYEQYF. DNA for the CDR3: TGTGCCAGCGACAGTAGCGGGACAGGGACCTACGAGCAGTACTTC. Full variable domain (remainder filled in from reference TRBV28 and TRBJ2-7): DVKVTQSSRYLVKRTGEKVFLECVQDMDHENMFWYRQDPGLGLRLIYFSYDVKMKEKGDIPEGYSVSREKKERFSLILESASTNQTSMYLCASDSSGTGTYEQYFGPGTRLTVT.

The V and J genes are TRBV4-3 and TRBJ1-2, with TRBD1 identical over 11 bases. The CDR3 consists of 16 residues. J was trimmed by 5 bases and V by 0 bases; bases with no gene match: 5. Per germline, CDR1 LGHNA and CDR2 YSLEER. As DNA, the CDR3 is TGCGCCAGCAGCCAAGATTTGGGACAGGGGGATTATGGCTACACCTTC. It translates to CASSQDLGQGDYGYTF.

The sample holds one count of this clone. This sequence joins TRBV5-1 and TRBJ2-2, with D perhaps matching TRBD2 (6 bases). This CDR3 contains 18 residues. In germline, CDR1 is SGHRS, CDR2 YFSETQ. V was clipped by 4 bases and J by 0 bases, with 19 bases between them. CDR3 nucleotide sequence: TGCGCCAGCAGCCGGCGAGGGGTTGGCGGGGCGAACACCGGGGAGCTGTTTTTT. Translated: CASSRRGVGGANTGELFF.

V and J are TRBV4-1 and TRBJ1-3; D call uncertain. V was clipped by 1 base and J by 3 bases, with 1 base between them. In germline, CDR1 is MGHRA, CDR2 YSYEKL. The CDR3 contains 12 residues. The CDR3 reads CASSQGGNTIYF. The CDR3 DNA follows: TGCGCCAGCAGCCAAGGTGGAAACACCATATATTTT.

This clone was counted once. The J gene is TRBJ1-2, the V gene TRBV5-4; 8 bases are a match to TRBD1. This CDR3 has 15 amino acids. Trimming removed 3 bases from V and 4 bases from J; junction bases left unmatched: 8. CDR1 and CDR2 from the germline V gene are SGHNT and YYREEE (reference sequence). CDR3 nucleotide sequence: TGTGCCAGCAGCTCCCGGGACAGGACTTTCTATGGCTACACCTTC. Amino acids: CASSSRDRTFYGYTF.

This clone was picked up one time. J is TRBJ2-3 and V is TRBV5-1; 12 bases are shared with TRBD2. CDR3 length: 16 amino acids. V lost 0 bases, J lost 5 bases, and 4 bases stayed unmatched. Germline CDR1 is SGHRS and CDR2 is YFSETQ. CDR3 DNA sequence: TGCGCCAGCAGCTTGGGGACTAGCGGGATATTAGATACGCAGTATTTT. It is translated as CASSLGTSGILDTQYF.

This chain uses TRBV11-2 with TRBJ2-3; 14 bases line up with TRBD2. The CDR3 contains 15 residues. CDR1 and CDR2 from the germline V gene are SGHAT and FQNNGV. V gave up 3 bases and J gave up 5 bases; unmatched junction bases: 1. The CDR3, as DNA: TGTGCCAGCAGCTTGACTAGCGGGGGGGTAGATACGCAGTATTTT. It is translated as CASSLTSGGVDTQYF.

This sequence joins TRBV27 and TRBJ2-7; D possibly corresponds to TRBD1 (6 bases). The ends were cut back, 6 bases at V and 2 bases at J, with 14 bases in the middle. CDR1 is MNHEY and CDR2 is SMNVEV in the germline V gene (reference sequence). The CDR3 covers 14 residues. Here the CDR3 DNA reads TGTGCCAGCAGCCCTCAGGGGAATCCCTACGAGCAGTACTTC. It translates to CASSPQGNPYEQYF.